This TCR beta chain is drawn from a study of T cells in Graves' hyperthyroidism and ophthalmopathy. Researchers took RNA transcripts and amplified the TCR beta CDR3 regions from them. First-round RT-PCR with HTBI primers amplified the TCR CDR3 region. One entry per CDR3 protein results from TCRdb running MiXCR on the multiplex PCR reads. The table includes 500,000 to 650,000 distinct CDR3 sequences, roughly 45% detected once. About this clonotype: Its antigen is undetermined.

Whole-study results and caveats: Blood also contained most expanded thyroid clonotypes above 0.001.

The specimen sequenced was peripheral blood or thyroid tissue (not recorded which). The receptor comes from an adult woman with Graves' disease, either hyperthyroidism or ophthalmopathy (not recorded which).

CDR3 bases: TGTGCCAGCAGCCACCTCGGGGGGTATGAAAAACTGTTTTTT. This translates into CASSHLGGYEKLFF. The rearrangement uses TRBV14 and TRBJ1-4; maybe TRBD1 (5 bases). This CDR3 contains 14 residues. V was clipped by 3 bases and J by 6 bases, with 11 bases between them. The germline CDR1 and CDR2 sequences are SGHDN and FVKESK. The complete variable domain, with remaining parts taken from reference TRBV14 and TRBJ1-4, reads EAGVTQFPSHSVIEKGQTVTLRCDPISGHDNLYWYRRVMGKEIKFLLHFVKESKQDESGMPNNRFLAERTGGTYSTLKVQPAELEDSGVYFCASSHLGGYEKLFFGSGTQLSVL.